This passage covers 19 T cell receptor beta chains from one sample sequenced in a study of T-cell reconstitution after alpha-beta-depleted transplantation in children. The TCRbeta library incorporated unique molecular identifiers. MiXCR, applied by TCRdb to the PCR reads, yields one record per CDR3 protein. The sample contains about 190,000 distinct CDR3 sequences, around 10% of which appear only once. The sequenced sample was PBMCs, obtained before TCRalphabeta/CD19-depleted stem cell transplant. These receptors all stem from a boy between 2 and 10 years old with acute myeloid leukemia, due to receive a stem cell transplant.

This clonotype was seen repeatedly, ten times or more. The chain recombines TRBV12-3 or TRBV12-4 with TRBJ2-3; TRBD2 matches at 11 bases. The CDR3 totals 16 residues. V lost 6 bases, J lost 2 bases, and 7 bases stayed unmatched. In nucleotides, the CDR3 is TGTGCCAGCAGCTCGACTAGCGGGACGCACACAGATACGCAGTATTTT. Translating it yields CASSSTSGTHTDTQYF.

V usage is TRBV3-1 and J usage is TRBJ2-1; 8 bases fit TRBD2. V was pared by 10 bases and J by 2 bases, with 16 bases of the junction left unmatched. The CDR3 covers 17 residues. CDR1 LGHDT and CDR2 YNNKEL come from the germline V gene (reference sequence). CDR3 loop: CATCQDGRGVPYNEQFF. CDR3 DNA: TGTGCCACCTGCCAAGACGGGCGGGGGGTGCCCTACAATGAGCAGTTCTTC.

This clonotype occurred many times. V gene TRBV4-1 combines with J gene TRBJ2-7, with D uncertain. Trimming removed 1 base from V and 6 bases from J, with 13 bases in between. The CDR3 loop spans 14 amino acids. The germline V gene encodes CDR1 MGHRA and CDR2 YSYEKL. CDR3 loop: CASSQGVPSGEQYF. As DNA, the CDR3 is TGCGCCAGCAGCCAAGGGGTCCCATCAGGCGAGCAGTACTTC.

This clonotype was observed at least ten times. One end of the junction varies from germline; a read error may be responsible. This chain links TRBV20-1 with TRBJ1-1; TRBD1 aligns across 10 bases. This CDR3 has 14 residues. The germline V gene encodes CDR1 DFQATT and CDR2 SNEGSKA (reference sequence). CDR3 sequence reads: CSVRQGAFGTEAFF. The CDR3 region has the DNA TGCAGTGTTAGACAGGGGGCGTTTGGAACTGAAGCTTTCTTT.

This clonotype was recorded at least ten times. As DNA, the CDR3 is TGCGCCAGCATCCTGACTAGCGGCGGGGGGTACACAGATACGCAGTATTTT. As protein: CASILTSGGGYTDTQYF. This chain links TRBV10-1 with TRBJ2-3, with TRBD2 identical over 9 bases. With V trimmed by 7 bases and J by 2 bases, 13 bases remained unmatched. Germline V gene lookup returns CDR1 WNHNN and CDR2 SYGVQD (reference sequence). This CDR3 region has 17 residues.

This clonotype was seen at least ten times. V usage is TRBV20-1 and J usage is TRBJ2-1; the D gene is possibly TRBD2 (5 bases). The CDR3 length is 13 residues. The V gene lost 6 bases and the J gene lost 9 bases, with 18 bases spanning the gap. The germline V gene has CDR1 DFQATT and CDR2 SNEGSKA (reference sequence). The CDR3 region is CSASGESGIEQFF. The DNA for the CDR3 is TGCAGTGCGTCAGGCGAAAGCGGCATTGAGCAGTTCTTC.

Many counts were recorded for this clonotype. The chain has TRBV29-1 and TRBJ2-4, with a weak D call TRBD1 (5 bases). Trimming pared 0 bases from V and 0 bases from J, leaving 12 bases between. The CDR3 has 16 residues. Per the germline V gene, CDR1 is SQVTM and CDR2 is ANQGSEA. CDR3 nucleotides: TGCAGCGTTGAAGATGGTACCAGGGTAGCCAAAAACATTCAGTACTTC. It translates to CSVEDGTRVAKNIQYF.

This clonotype was counted ten times or more. The rearrangement joins TRBV27 to TRBJ1-2, with D tentatively TRBD1 (6 bases). Trimming shortened V by 7 bases and J by 3 bases, and 18 bases separated the two germline ends. CDR3 length: 15 amino acids. Germline CDR1 reads MNHEY; CDR2 reads SMNVEV (reference sequence). CDR3 sequence (DNA): TGTGCCAGCACCCGATTTCCGGGACAATACTATGGCTACACCTTC. It specifies CASTRFPGQYYGYTF.

This chain joins TRBV3-1 and TRBJ2-3; perhaps D is TRBD1 or TRBD2 (5 bases each). The CDR3 is 14 amino acids. Germline-derived CDR1 and CDR2 are LGHDT and YNNKEL (reference sequence). Trimming shortened V by 3 bases and J by 1 base, and 8 bases separated the two germline ends. CDR3 loop: CASSHMGGTDTQYF. The CDR3 DNA sequence: TGTGCCAGCAGCCATATGGGGGGCACAGATACGCAGTATTTT.

The table lists this clonotype with many counts. This chain uses TRBV29-1 with TRBJ1-2; D remains ambiguous. Germline V gene sequence: CDR1 SQVTM, CDR2 ANQGSEA. The CDR3 spans 13 residues. The V and J ends lost 2 bases and 8 bases respectively, with 15 bases between them. CDR3 nucleotides: TGCAGCGTTGAACTTAACGGCCTAGGAGGCTACACCTTC. This sequence encodes CSVELNGLGGYTF.

This clonotype was found many times. The chain uses TRBV3-1 and TRBJ2-1; D gene ambiguous. Trimming pared 1 base from V and 10 bases from J, leaving 20 bases between. The germline gives CDR1 LGHDT, CDR2 YNNKEL (reference sequence). The CDR3 extends over 16 amino acids. Written as DNA, the CDR3 is TGTGCCAGCAGCCAAGGAATGGCGGCGATCAAGGGAGAGCAGTTCTTC. Translation gives CASSQGMAAIKGEQFF.

This clonotype has a count of ten or more. The V gene is TRBV5-1, the J gene TRBJ2-1; 8 positions agree with TRBD2. CDR3 length: 16 amino acids. V lost 1 base and J lost 7; bases outside the gene matches: 10. The germline V gene encodes CDR1 SGHRS and CDR2 YFSETQ. In DNA, the CDR3 is TGCGCCAGCAGCTTGCTAGCGGGTTCCTCGGGGAATGAGCAGTTCTTC. Translation gives CASSLLAGSSGNEQFF.

This clonotype has ten or more counts. This may arise from a read error, as a much more abundant clone is one base away. V usage is TRBV11-2 and J usage is TRBJ2-7; D is unresolved. The CDR3 is 13 residues long. The germline gives CDR1 SGHAT, CDR2 FQNNGV. Written as DNA, the CDR3 is TGTGCCATCAGCTTTGGACCCGCTTACGAGCAGTACTTC. Translating it yields CAISFGPAYEQYF.

At least ten counts were recorded for this clonotype. This chain links TRBV14 with TRBJ2-7; D not certain. The V and J ends lost 3 bases and 7 bases respectively, with 7 bases between them. The CDR3 has 11 residues. Germline V gene lookup returns CDR1 SGHDN and CDR2 FVKESK. CDR3 in DNA: TGTGCCAGCAGCCAGAGCTGGGAGCAGTACTTC. Its protein product is CASSQSWEQYF.

This clonotype appeared once. A much larger clone is a single base away; this may be a read error. This chain joins TRBV7-2 and TRBJ2-7; the D is unclear. The CDR3 spans 13 residues. Germline V lookup: CDR1 SGHTA, CDR2 FQGNSA. The V end was cut by 6 bases, the J end by 0 bases, with 9 bases between. CDR3 sequence reads: CASSLGISYEQYV. As DNA, the CDR3 is TGTGCCAGCAGTCTGGGCATCTCCTACGAGCAGTACGTC.

The table lists this clonotype with many counts. V is TRBV5-1 and J is TRBJ2-7; D is possibly TRBD2 (5 bases). The germline V gene encodes CDR1 SGHRS and CDR2 YFSETQ. The CDR3 is made up of 16 amino acids. The V end was cut by 6 bases, the J end by 5 bases, with 24 bases between. CDR3 DNA sequence: TGCGCCAGCACCTATAGGACGTTAGCGTGGAATGACGAGCAGTACTTC. It yields the protein CASTYRTLAWNDEQYF.

This clonotype was found many times. This sequence joins TRBV4-1 and TRBJ2-7; D call uncertain. CDR1 is MGHRA and CDR2 is YSYEKL in the germline V gene. The CDR3 consists of 16 residues. Trimming cost V 0 bases and J 2 bases, with 14 bases left between them. CDR3 sequence: CASSQDPLPGPYEQYV. In DNA form, the CDR3 reads TGCGCCAGCAGCCAAGACCCACTCCCTGGCCCCTACGAGCAGTACGTC.

In its sample, this clonotype was seen many times. J is TRBJ1-4 and V is TRBV5-4; 8 nucleotides line up with TRBD1. This CDR3 has 15 amino acids. From germline, CDR1 is SGHNT and CDR2 YYREEE (reference sequence). The ends lost 4 bases at V and 8 bases at J; junction bases unmatched: 10. This CDR3 reads CASSLDRGRREKLFF. Here the CDR3 DNA reads TGTGCCAGCAGCCTAGACAGGGGAAGGAGAGAAAAACTGTTTTTT.

There are many counts of this clonotype. The V gene is TRBV27, the J gene TRBJ2-2; tentative D call: TRBD2 (6 bases). Per germline, CDR1 MNHEY and CDR2 SMNVEV (reference sequence). V was clipped by 3 bases and J by 0 bases, with 8 bases between them. The CDR3 is 15 residues long. The CDR3 here is CASSFGTSNTGELFF. In DNA form, the CDR3 reads TGTGCCAGCAGTTTCGGGACTTCGAACACCGGGGAGCTGTTTTTT.